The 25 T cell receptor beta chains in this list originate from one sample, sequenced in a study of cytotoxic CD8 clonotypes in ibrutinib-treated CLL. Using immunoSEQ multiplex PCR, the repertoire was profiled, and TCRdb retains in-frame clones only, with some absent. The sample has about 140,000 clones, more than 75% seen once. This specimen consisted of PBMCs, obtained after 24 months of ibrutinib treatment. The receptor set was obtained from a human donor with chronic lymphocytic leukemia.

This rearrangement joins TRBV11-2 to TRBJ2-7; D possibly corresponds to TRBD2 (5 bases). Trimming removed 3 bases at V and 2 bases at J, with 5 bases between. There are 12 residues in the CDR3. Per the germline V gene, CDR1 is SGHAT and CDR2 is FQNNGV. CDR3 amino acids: CASSFGAYEQYF. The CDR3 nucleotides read TGTGCCAGCAGCTTCGGGGCCTACGAGCAGTACTTC. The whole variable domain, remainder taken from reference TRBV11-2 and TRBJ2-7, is EAGVAQSPRYKIIEKRQSVAFWCNPISGHATLYWYQQILGQGPKLLIQFQNNGVVDDSQLPKDRFSAERLKGVDSTLKIQPAKLEDSAVYLCASSFGAYEQYFGPGTRLTVT.

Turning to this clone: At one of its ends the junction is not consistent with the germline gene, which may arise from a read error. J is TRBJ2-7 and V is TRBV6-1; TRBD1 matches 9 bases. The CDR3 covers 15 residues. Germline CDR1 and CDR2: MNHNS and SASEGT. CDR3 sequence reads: CATSGRDRGSYEQYF. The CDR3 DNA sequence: TGTGCCACCAGTGGCCGCGACAGGGGGTCCTACGAGCAGTACTTC.

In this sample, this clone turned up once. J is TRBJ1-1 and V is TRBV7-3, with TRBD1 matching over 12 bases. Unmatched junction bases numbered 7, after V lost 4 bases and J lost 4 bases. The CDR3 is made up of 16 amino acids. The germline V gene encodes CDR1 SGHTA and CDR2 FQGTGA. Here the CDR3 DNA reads TGTGCCAGCAGCTGGTCCGGGACAGGGGGCGGCACTGAAGCTTTCTTT. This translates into CASSWSGTGGGTEAFF.

Here the CDR3 reads CASSESGGRTDTQYF. CDR3 DNA: TGTGCCAGCAGTGAATCGGGCGGGAGGACAGATACGCAGTATTTT. This chain joins TRBV25-1 and TRBJ2-3; TRBD2 matches 8 bases. Germline-derived CDR1 and CDR2 are MGHDK and SYGVNS. The CDR3 is 15 residues long. J lost 3 bases, V lost 1 base, and 3 bases had no gene match.

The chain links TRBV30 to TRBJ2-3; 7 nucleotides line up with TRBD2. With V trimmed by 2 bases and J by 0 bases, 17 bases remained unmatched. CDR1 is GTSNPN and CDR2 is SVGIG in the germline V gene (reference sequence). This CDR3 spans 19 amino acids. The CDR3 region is CAWSWVWLADEPSTDTQYF. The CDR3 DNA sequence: TGTGCCTGGAGTTGGGTTTGGCTAGCGGACGAACCTAGCACAGATACGCAGTATTTT.

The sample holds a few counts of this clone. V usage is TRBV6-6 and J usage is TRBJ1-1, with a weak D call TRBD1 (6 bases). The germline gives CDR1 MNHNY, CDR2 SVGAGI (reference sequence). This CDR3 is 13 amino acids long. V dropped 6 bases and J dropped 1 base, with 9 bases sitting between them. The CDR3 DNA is TGTGCCAGCAGGGGGGCCTCGAACACTGAAGCTTTCTTT. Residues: CASRGASNTEAFF.

The CDR3 bases are TGTGCCAGCGGACGGGACAGACACACTGAAGCTTTCTTT. Amino acid sequence: CASGRDRHTEAFF. The rearrangement uses TRBV4-2 and TRBJ1-1, with 7 bases identical to TRBD1. The trim removed 8 bases at V and 3 bases at J, leaving 6 bases unmatched. The length of the CDR3 is 13 residues. The germline V gene encodes CDR1 LGHNA and CDR2 YNFKEQ.

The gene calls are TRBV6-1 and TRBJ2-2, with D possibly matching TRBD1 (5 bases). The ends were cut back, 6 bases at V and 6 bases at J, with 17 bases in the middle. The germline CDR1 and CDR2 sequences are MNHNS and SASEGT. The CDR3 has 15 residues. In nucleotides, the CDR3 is TGTGCCAGCAGGGGAAAGGGGTTCGGTTCCGGGGAGCTGTTTTTT. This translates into CASRGKGFGSGELFF.

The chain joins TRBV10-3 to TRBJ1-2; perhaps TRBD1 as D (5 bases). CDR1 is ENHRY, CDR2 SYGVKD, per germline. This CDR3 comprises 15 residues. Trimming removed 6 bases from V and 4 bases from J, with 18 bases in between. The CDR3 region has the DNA TGTGCCATCAGCCCTATGGATGGTGGGGGCTATGGCTACACCTTC. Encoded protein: CAISPMDGGGYGYTF.

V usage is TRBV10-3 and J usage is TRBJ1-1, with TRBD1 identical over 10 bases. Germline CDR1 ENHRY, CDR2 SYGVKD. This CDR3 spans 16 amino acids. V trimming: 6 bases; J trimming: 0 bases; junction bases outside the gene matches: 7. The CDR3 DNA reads TGTGCCATCAGCCCGGACAGGGGGGACATGAACACTGAAGCTTTCTTT. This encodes CAISPDRGDMNTEAFF.

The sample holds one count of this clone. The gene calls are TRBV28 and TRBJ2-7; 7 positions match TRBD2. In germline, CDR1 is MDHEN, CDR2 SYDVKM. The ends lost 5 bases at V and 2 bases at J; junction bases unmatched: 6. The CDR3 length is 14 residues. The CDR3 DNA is TGTGCCAGCAGTACGGGGGGTCCACCCTACGAGCAGTACTTC. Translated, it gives CASSTGGPPYEQYF.

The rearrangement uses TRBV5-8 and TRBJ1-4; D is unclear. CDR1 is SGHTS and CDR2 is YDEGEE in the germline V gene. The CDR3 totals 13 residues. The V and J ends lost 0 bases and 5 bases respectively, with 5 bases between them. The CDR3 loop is CASSLVRNEKLFF. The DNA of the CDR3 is TGTGCCAGCAGCTTGGTCCGAAATGAAAAACTGTTTTTT.

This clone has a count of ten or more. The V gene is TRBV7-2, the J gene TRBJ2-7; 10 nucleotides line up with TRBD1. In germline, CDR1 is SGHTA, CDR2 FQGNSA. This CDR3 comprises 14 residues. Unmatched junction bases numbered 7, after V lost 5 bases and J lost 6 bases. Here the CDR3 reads CASSPPGTGAEQYF. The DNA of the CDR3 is TGTGCCAGCAGCCCCCCCGGGACAGGGGCCGAGCAGTACTTC.

This chain's CDR3 is CASSLGQGRYGYTF. For the CDR3, the DNA is TGTGCCAGCAGCCTCGGACAGGGCCGTTATGGCTACACCTTC. The chain uses TRBV7-2 and TRBJ1-2, with 8 positions matching TRBD1. The germline CDR1 and CDR2 sequences are SGHTA and FQGNSA. The J segment lost 5 bases and the V segment lost 5 bases, leaving 7 bases of the junction unmatched. There are 14 residues in the CDR3.

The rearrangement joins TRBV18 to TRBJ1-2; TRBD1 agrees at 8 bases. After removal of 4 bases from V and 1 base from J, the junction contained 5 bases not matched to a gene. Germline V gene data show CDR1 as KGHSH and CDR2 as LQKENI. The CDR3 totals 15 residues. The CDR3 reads CASSRGTGVNYGYTF. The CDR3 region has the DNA TGTGCCAGCTCACGAGGGACAGGAGTTAACTATGGCTACACCTTC. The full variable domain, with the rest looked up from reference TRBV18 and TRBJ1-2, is NAGVMQNPRHLVRRRGQEARLRCSPMKGHSHVYWYRQLPEEGLKFMVYLQKENIIDESGMPKERFSAEFPKEGPSILRIQQVVRGDSAAYFCASSRGTGVNYGYTFGSGTRLTVV.

CDR3 in DNA: TGTGCCAGCAGCAAGGTGAACACCGGGGAGCTGTTTTTT. Translated, it gives CASSKVNTGELFF. V gene TRBV7-9 combines with J gene TRBJ2-2; D not certain. Germline V gene data show CDR1 as SEHNR and CDR2 as FQNEAQ (reference sequence). CDR3 length equals 13 residues. The V end lost 5 bases, the J end lost 1 base, and 5 bases lay between the germline ends.

The CDR3 region is CASSERGADGYTF. The CDR3 bases are TGTGCCAGCAGTGAACGGGGGGCGGATGGCTACACCTTC. This chain joins TRBV2 and TRBJ1-2; D perhaps matches TRBD1 (6 bases). From germline, CDR1 is SNHLY and CDR2 FYNNEI. The CDR3 extends over 13 amino acids. The germline V and J ends were trimmed by 2 bases and 6 bases, with 10 bases remaining between them.

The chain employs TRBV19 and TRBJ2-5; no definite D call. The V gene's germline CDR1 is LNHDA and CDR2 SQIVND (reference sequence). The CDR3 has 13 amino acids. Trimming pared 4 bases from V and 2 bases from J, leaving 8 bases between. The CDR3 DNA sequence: TGTGCCAGTAGTAGGGCCCTACAAGAGACCCAGTACTTC. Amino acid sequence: CASSRALQETQYF.

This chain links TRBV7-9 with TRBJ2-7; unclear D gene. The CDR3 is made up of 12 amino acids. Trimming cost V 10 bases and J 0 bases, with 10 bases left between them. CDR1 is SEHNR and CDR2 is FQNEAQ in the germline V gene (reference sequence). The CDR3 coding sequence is TGTGCCACCGGAGTAGGCTCCTACGAGCAGTACTTC. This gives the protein CATGVGSYEQYF.

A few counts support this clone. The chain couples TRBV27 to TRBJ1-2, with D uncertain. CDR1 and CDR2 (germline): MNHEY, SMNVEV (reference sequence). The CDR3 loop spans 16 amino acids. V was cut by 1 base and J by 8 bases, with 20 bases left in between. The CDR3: CASSLFSSPPYGGYTF. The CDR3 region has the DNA TGTGCCAGCAGTTTATTCTCCTCACCCCCCTATGGGGGCTACACCTTC.

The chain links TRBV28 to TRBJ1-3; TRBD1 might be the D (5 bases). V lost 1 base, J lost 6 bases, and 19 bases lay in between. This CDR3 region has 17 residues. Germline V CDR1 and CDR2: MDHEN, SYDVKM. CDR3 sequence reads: CASSLYVHRGGENTIYF. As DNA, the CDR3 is TGTGCCAGCAGTTTATATGTCCACCGGGGGGGGGAAAACACCATATATTTT. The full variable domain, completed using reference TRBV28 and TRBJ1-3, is DVKVTQSSRYLVKRTGEKVFLECVQDMDHENMFWYRQDPGLGLRLIYFSYDVKMKEKGDIPEGYSVSREKKERFSLILESASTNQTSMYLCASSLYVHRGGENTIYFGEGSWLTVV.

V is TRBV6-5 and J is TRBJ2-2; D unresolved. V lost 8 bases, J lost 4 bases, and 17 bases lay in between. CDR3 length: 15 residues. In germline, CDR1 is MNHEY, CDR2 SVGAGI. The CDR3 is CASATQSWGTGELFF. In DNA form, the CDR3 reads TGTGCCAGCGCCACTCAGTCCTGGGGCACCGGGGAGCTGTTTTTT.

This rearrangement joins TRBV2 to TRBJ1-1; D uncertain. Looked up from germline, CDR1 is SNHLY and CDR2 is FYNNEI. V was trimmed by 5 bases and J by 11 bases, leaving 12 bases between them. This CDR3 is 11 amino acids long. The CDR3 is CASSYPPQAFF. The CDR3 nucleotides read TGTGCCAGCAGTTACCCCCCACAGGCTTTCTTT.

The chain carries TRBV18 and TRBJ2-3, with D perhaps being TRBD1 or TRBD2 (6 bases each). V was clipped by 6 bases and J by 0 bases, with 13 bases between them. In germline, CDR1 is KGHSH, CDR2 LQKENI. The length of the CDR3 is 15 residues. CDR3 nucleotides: TGTGCCAGCTCCCCCGGGGGCTATAGCACAGATACGCAGTATTTT. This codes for CASSPGGYSTDTQYF.

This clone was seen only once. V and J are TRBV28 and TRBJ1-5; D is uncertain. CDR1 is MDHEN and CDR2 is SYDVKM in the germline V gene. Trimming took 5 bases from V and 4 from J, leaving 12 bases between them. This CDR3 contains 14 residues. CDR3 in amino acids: CASSRGYMNQPQHF. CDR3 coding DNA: TGTGCCAGCAGTCGCGGCTACATGAATCAGCCCCAGCATTTT.